One sample yielded the 18 T cell receptor beta chains listed below, sequenced in a study of OX40 agonist ivuxolimab in advanced cancers. TCRdb keeps only in-frame clones here, not all; method: immunoSEQ multiplex PCR. The data contain under 65,000 clones, 91% of them singletons. The starting material was CD4+ or CD8+ T cells sorted from blood, obtained in a trial of the OX40 agonist ivuxolimab. These TCRs come from an adult with an advanced solid tumor such as melanoma, head and neck, liver or kidney cancer.

This clone was seen more than once but under ten times. V and J are TRBV2 and TRBJ1-1; possibly TRBD1 for D (5 bases). Germline-derived CDR1 and CDR2 are SNHLY and FYNNEI. This CDR3 spans 12 amino acids. The V end was cut by 10 bases, the J end by 0 bases, with 9 bases between. The CDR3 loop reads CATGFMNTEAFF. The CDR3 DNA reads as TGTGCCACAGGGTTTATGAACACTGAAGCTTTCTTT.

The V call is TRBV6-6, the J call TRBJ1-4; 7 positions agree with TRBD1. The CDR3 runs 14 residues. With 6 bases clipped from V and 5 bases from J, the junction kept 6 bases outside the gene matches. From germline, CDR1 is MNHNY and CDR2 SVGAGI (reference sequence). CDR3 amino acids: CASRPGQPNEKLFF. CDR3 nucleotide sequence: TGTGCCAGCAGACCGGGACAGCCAAATGAAAAACTGTTTTTT.

The CDR3 reads CASSPNSLNEQFF. CDR3 sequence (DNA): TGTGCCAGCAGCCCAAATTCTCTCAATGAGCAGTTCTTC. The chain carries TRBV11-2 and TRBJ2-1, with D unclear. There are 13 residues in the CDR3. The V end lost 5 bases, the J end lost 6 bases, and 11 bases lay between the germline ends. Germline loops: CDR1 SGHAT, CDR2 FQNNGV.

The rearrangement joins TRBV5-1 to TRBJ2-7; 7 nucleotides align to TRBD1. J gave up 1 base and V 0 bases, and 1 base lay outside the gene matches. The CDR3 sequence is 14 residues long. Germline V gene sequence: CDR1 SGHRS, CDR2 YFSETQ. The CDR3 spells CASSLGQGSYEQYF. CDR3 coding DNA: TGCGCCAGCAGCTTGGGACAGGGATCCTACGAGCAGTACTTC.

The chain is built from TRBV7-2 and TRBJ2-1, with 9 bases that match TRBD2. CDR1 is SGHTA, CDR2 FQGNSA, per germline. The length of the CDR3 is 17 residues. With 5 bases clipped from V and 5 bases from J, the junction kept 13 bases outside the gene matches. The CDR3 nucleotides read TGTGCCAGCAGCCTGACTAGCGGTCGAGAGGTTAACAATGAGCAGTTCTTC. Amino acids: CASSLTSGREVNNEQFF.

The chain combines TRBV4-2 with TRBJ2-1, with TRBD2 matching 8 bases. The junction had 20 bases not matched to a gene; V was cut back by 5 bases and J by 8 bases. The germline V gene encodes CDR1 LGHNA and CDR2 YNFKEQ. CDR3 length: 18 amino acids. CDR3: CASSSQGEAGAIVDEQFF. CDR3 in DNA: TGTGCCAGCAGCTCACAGGGAGAAGCGGGAGCTATTGTAGATGAGCAGTTCTTC.

V and J are TRBV7-2 and TRBJ2-7, with 12 bases fitting TRBD1. J lost 1 base, V lost 4 bases, and 5 bases had no gene match. The CDR3 sequence is 16 residues long. Germline values: CDR1 SGHTA, CDR2 FQGNSA. CDR3: CASSSGQGAPSYEQYF. The CDR3 bases are TGTGCCAGCAGCTCGGGACAGGGGGCGCCGTCCTACGAGCAGTACTTC.

The genes are TRBV16 and TRBJ1-5; TRBD1 agrees at 7 bases. Trimming at V came to 7 bases and at J to 8 bases, leaving 14 bases not matched to a gene. The CDR3 has 15 amino acids. Germline CDR1 reads KGHSY; CDR2 reads FQNENV. CDR3 amino acids: CASTQGGVDVKPQHF. Written as DNA, the CDR3 is TGTGCCAGCACCCAGGGGGGTGTGGACGTAAAGCCCCAGCATTTT.

The chain recombines TRBV30 with TRBJ2-7; D ambiguous. Germline lookup yields CDR1 GTSNPN and CDR2 SVGIG (reference sequence). V was shortened by 0 bases and J by 0 bases, with 6 bases between the two germline ends. CDR3 length: 13 residues. The CDR3 DNA follows: TGTGCCTGGAGTGTAGGCATCTCCTACGAGCAGTACTTC. It codes for CAWSVGISYEQYF.

V gene TRBV4-2 combines with J gene TRBJ1-2; 8 bases map to TRBD1. Per germline, CDR1 LGHNA and CDR2 YNFKEQ. V shed 7 bases, J shed 5 bases, and the junction held 9 bases outside the gene matches. This CDR3 region has 14 residues. The CDR3 sequence: CASTPGQGGYGYTF. The CDR3 DNA sequence: TGTGCCAGCACCCCCGGACAGGGCGGTTATGGCTACACCTTC.

The V and J genes are TRBV27 and TRBJ2-1, with D hard to call. The germline V and J ends were trimmed by 2 bases and 5 bases, with 10 bases remaining between them. This CDR3 is 14 amino acids long. The germline V gene encodes CDR1 MNHEY and CDR2 SMNVEV (reference sequence). The CDR3: CASSLLLANNEQFF. DNA of the CDR3: TGTGCCAGCAGTTTACTACTGGCGAACAATGAGCAGTTCTTC.

This chain uses TRBV29-1 with TRBJ1-2; a weak D match, TRBD1 (6 bases). This CDR3 is 16 amino acids long. Trimming took off 0 bases at V and 5 bases at J, with 19 bases between the two ends. Germline V gene lookup returns CDR1 SQVTM and CDR2 ANQGSEA. CDR3 amino acids: CSVEDPTPKRGYGYTF. CDR3 coding DNA: TGCAGCGTTGAAGACCCGACACCCAAGAGGGGGTATGGCTACACCTTC. Together with reference TRBV29-1 and TRBJ1-2, the CDR3 gives the full variable domain: SAVISQKPSRDICQRGTSLTIQCQVDSQVTMMFWYRQQPGQSLTLIATANQGSEATYESGFVIDKFPISRPNLTFSTLTVSNMSPEDSSIYLCSVEDPTPKRGYGYTFGSGTRLTVV.

The CDR3: CASSDGTGYDRDQPQHF. The CDR3 DNA sequence: TGTGCCAGCAGTGACGGGACAGGGTATGATCGGGATCAGCCCCAGCATTTT. V and J are TRBV25-1 and TRBJ1-5, with 9 bases that match TRBD1. J lost 5 bases, V lost 3 bases, and 11 bases had no gene match. The CDR3 runs 17 residues. Looked up from germline, CDR1 is MGHDK and CDR2 is SYGVNS.

The chain recombines TRBV19 with TRBJ2-7; TRBD2 is a possible D gene (6 bases). The CDR3 totals 13 residues. Germline lookup yields CDR1 LNHDA and CDR2 SQIVND (reference sequence). V was cut by 6 bases and J by 1 base, with 10 bases left in between. CDR3: CASRAGGSYEQYF. CDR3 coding DNA: TGTGCCAGTAGGGCAGGAGGGTCCTACGAGCAGTACTTC.

V is TRBV7-2 and J is TRBJ2-3; 7 nucleotides align to TRBD2. Trimming took 3 bases from V and 2 from J; bases not matched to a gene: 17. This CDR3 has 19 residues. Germline loops: CDR1 SGHTA, CDR2 FQGNSA. In DNA, the CDR3 is TGTGCCAGCAGCTTGCCTTCCGCGGGAGTAACCCCGGACACAGATACGCAGTATTTT. It specifies CASSLPSAGVTPDTDTQYF.

The chain carries TRBV6-5 and TRBJ1-5; D gene unclear. This CDR3 is 15 amino acids long. From germline, CDR1 is MNHEY and CDR2 SVGAGI. V was clipped by 2 bases and J by 1 base, with 9 bases between them. The chain's CDR3 is CASSYGPQSNQPQHF. The CDR3 nucleotides are TGTGCCAGCAGTTACGGGCCACAAAGCAATCAGCCCCAGCATTTT.

The genes are TRBV6-4 and TRBJ2-1, with 8 bases that match TRBD2. The CDR3 totals 16 residues. After removal of 1 base from V and 4 bases from J, the junction contained 6 bases not matched to a gene. In germline, CDR1 is MRHNA, CDR2 SNTAGT. In DNA, the CDR3 is TGTGCCAGCAGTGACTTCGGGGGGGCGCAATACAATGAGCAGTTCTTC. This translates into CASSDFGGAQYNEQFF.

V and J are TRBV7-2 and TRBJ1-4, with D hard to call. V was shortened by 1 base and J by 0 bases, with 6 bases between the two germline ends. The germline gives CDR1 SGHTA, CDR2 FQGNSA. The CDR3 consists of 15 residues. Here the CDR3 reads CASSLGTATNEKLFF. The CDR3 region has the DNA TGTGCCAGCAGCTTAGGTACTGCAACTAATGAAAAACTGTTTTTT.